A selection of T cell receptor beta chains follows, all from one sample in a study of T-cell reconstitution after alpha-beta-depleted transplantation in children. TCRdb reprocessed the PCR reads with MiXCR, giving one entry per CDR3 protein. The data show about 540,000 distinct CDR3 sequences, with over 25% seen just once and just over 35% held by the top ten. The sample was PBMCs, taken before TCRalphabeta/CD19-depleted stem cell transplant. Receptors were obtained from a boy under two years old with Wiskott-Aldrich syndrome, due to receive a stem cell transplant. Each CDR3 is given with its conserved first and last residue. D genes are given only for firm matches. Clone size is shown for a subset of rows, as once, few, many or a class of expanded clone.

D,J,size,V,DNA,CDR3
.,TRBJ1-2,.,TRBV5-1,TGCGCCAGCAGTGGGGGTGGACAGAACTATGGCTACACCTTC,CASSGGGQNYGYTF
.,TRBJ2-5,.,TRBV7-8,TGTGCCAGCAGCTTACGCAGAAACCAAGAGACCCAGTACTTC,CASSLRRNQETQYF
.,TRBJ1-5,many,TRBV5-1,TGCGCCAGCAGCTTCGGGGGTGGACAGCCCCAGCATTTT,CASSFGGGQPQHF
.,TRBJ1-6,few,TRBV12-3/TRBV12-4,TGTGCCAGCATTGGGACCGGTAATTCACCCCTCCACTTT,CASIGTGNSPLHF
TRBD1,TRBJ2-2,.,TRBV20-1,TGCAGTGCCCCACCAGGGGTCAAACAGGGGACCGGGGAGCTGTTTTTT,CSAPPGVKQGTGELFF
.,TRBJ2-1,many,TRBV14,TGTGCCAGCAGCCAAGCATCTTCTTACAATGAGCAGTTCTTC,CASSQASSYNEQFF
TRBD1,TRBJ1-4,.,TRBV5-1,TGCGCCAGCAGCTTGACAGGGGGCACAACTAATGAAAAACTGTTTTTT,CASSLTGGTTNEKLFF
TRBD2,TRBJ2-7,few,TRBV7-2,TGTGCCAGCAGCTTACTTGCGGGACTAGTTGACGAGCAGTACTTC,CASSLLAGLVDEQYF
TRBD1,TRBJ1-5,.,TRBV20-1,TGCAGTGCATCACAGCCGGGACAGGGCCATCAGCCCCAGCATTTT,CSASQPGQGHQPQHF
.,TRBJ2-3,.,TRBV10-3,TGTGCCATCAGTGCGCAGGACAGAGGCACAGATACGCAGTATTTT,CAISAQDRGTDTQYF
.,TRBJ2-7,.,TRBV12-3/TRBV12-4,TGTGCCAGCAGACCTAGTACCCGGGGTCCCTACGAGCAGTACTTC,CASRPSTRGPYEQYF
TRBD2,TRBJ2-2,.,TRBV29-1,TGCAGCGTTGAAGCCGGAGGGACTAGCGGGAGGGGGACCGGGGAGCTGTTTTTT,CSVEAGGTSGRGTGELFF
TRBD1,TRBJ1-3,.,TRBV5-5,TGTGCCAGCAGCGGGGGACAGTTCTACTCTGGAAACACCATATATTTT,CASSGGQFYSGNTIYF
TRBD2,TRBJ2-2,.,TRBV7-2,TGTGCCAGCAGCTTAGGGCCTGGGCTAGCGGGAGGGCCAGCCGGGGAGCTGTTTTTT,CASSLGPGLAGGPAGELFF
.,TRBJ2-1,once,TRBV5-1,TGCGCCAGCAGCTTTCCCACCTTCGGGAATGAGCAGTTCTTC,CASSFPTFGNEQFF
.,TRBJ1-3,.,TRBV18,TGTGCCAGCTCGGTTGACTCTGGAAACACCATATATTTT,CASSVDSGNTIYF
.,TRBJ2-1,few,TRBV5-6,TGTGCCAGCAGCTTCGGCCCGAGCTCCTACAATGAGCAGTTCTTC,CASSFGPSSYNEQFF
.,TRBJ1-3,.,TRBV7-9,TGTGCCAGCAGCACGAACCCGGGGGTCGGAAACACCATATATTTT,CASSTNPGVGNTIYF
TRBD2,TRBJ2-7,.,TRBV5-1,TGCGCCAGCAGCTCGGGAGGGACCTCCTACGAGCAGTACTTC,CASSSGGTSYEQYF
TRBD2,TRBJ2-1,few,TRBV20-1,TGCAGTGCTCCTGGGACTAGCGGGAGGAGTAATGAGCAGTTCTTC,CSAPGTSGRSNEQFF
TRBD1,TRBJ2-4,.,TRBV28,TGTGCCAGCAGTCTTTCTACGACAGGGCGGGACATTCAGTACTTC,CASSLSTTGRDIQYF
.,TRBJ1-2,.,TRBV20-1,TGCAGTGCTAGGGTTGTAGCCTATGGCTACACCTTC,CSARVVAYGYTF
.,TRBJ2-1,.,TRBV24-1,TGTGCCACCAGTGATTTTGGAGGACTATACAATGAGCAGTTCTTC,CATSDFGGLYNEQFF
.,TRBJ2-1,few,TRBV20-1,TGCAGTGCTGTCAGGGGCTCCTACAATGAGCAGTTCTTC,CSAVRGSYNEQFF
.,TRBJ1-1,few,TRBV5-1,TGCGCCAGCAGCTCAGGGGTCACTGAAGCTTTCTTT,CASSSGVTEAFF
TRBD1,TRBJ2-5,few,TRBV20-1,TGCAGTGCTAGGAGTACAGGGGGCGCCCAGTACTTC,CSARSTGGAQYF
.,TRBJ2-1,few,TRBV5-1,TGCGCCAGCAGCCCCAGGGTAACGGCCTACAATGAGCAGTTCTTC,CASSPRVTAYNEQFF
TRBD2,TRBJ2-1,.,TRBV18,TGTGCCAGCTCACCCTCAACTAGCGGAGTTGGCAATGAGCAGTTCTTC,CASSPSTSGVGNEQFF
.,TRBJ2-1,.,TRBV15,TGTGCCACCAGCTCCGGACTGACCTACAATGAGCAGTTCTTC,CATSSGLTYNEQFF
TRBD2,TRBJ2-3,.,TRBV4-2,TGTGCCAGCAGCCAAGCAGGACTAGCCAACACAGATACGCAGTATTTT,CASSQAGLANTDTQYF
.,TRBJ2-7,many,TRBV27,TGTGCCAGCAGTATAAACCAATACGAGCAGTACTTC,CASSINQYEQYF
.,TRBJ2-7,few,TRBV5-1,TGCGCCAGCAGCTTGGAGTTTGGGGCGGGGACCCCCTACGAGCAGTACTTC,CASSLEFGAGTPYEQYF
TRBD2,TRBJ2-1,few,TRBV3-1,TGTGCCAGCAGTTCTGGACTAGCGGGAGTTAGCTCCTACAATGAGCAGTTCTTC,CASSSGLAGVSSYNEQFF
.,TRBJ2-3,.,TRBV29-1,TGCAGCGTGGGTAGGGCCTCAAGTTCCACAGATACGCAGTATTTT,CSVGRASSSTDTQYF
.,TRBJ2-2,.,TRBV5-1,TGCGCCAGCAGCTTTAAGGACGGGGAGCTGTTTTTT,CASSFKDGELFF
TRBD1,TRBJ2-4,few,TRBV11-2,TGTGCCAGCAGCTTAGTTGGGACAGGGTGGACCAAAAACATTCAGTACTTC,CASSLVGTGWTKNIQYF
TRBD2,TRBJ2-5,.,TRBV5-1,TGCGCCAGCAGCTTGCTACTAGCGGGAGTCCAAGAGACCCAGTACTTC,CASSLLLAGVQETQYF
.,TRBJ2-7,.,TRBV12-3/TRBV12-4,TGTGCCAGCAGCCCTATGGTAGGGGGCGAGCAGTACTTC,CASSPMVGGEQYF
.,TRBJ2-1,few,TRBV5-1,TGCGCCAGCAGCTTGGTTGGGGAACCCGCCTACAATGAGCAGTTCTTC,CASSLVGEPAYNEQFF
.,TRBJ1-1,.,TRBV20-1,TGCAGTGCCTTACAGAACACTGAAGCTTTCTTT,CSALQNTEAFF
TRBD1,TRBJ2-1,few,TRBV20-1,TGCAGTGCTACTGGCACAGGGGCGGGTTCCTACAATGAGCAGTTCTTC,CSATGTGAGSYNEQFF
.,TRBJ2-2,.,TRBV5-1,TGCGCCAGCAGCTGGGGTCACGGGAACACCGGGGAGCTGTTTTTT,CASSWGHGNTGELFF
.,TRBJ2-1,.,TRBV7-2,TGTGCCAGCAGCCCGCGGCTTATTACTGAGCAGTTCTTC,CASSPRLITEQFF
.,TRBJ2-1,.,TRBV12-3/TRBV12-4,TGTGCCAGCAGTTTACATCTGGCGGACTCCTACAATGAGCAGTTCTTC,CASSLHLADSYNEQFF
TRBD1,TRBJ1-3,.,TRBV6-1,TGTGCCAGCAGGGGGGACAGGGGAAACACCATATATTTT,CASRGDRGNTIYF
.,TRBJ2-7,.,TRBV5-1,TGCGCCAGCAGCTTGCTTTCGGGTGAGCAGTACTTC,CASSLLSGEQYF
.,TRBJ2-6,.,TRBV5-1,TGCGCCAGCAGCCGGGCCCCAGGGGCGAAATACTCTGGGGCCAACGTCCTGACTTTC,CASSRAPGAKYSGANVLTF
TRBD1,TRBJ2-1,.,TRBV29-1,TGCAGCGTAGGGACAGGCCCGAGGGAGCAGTTCTTC,CSVGTGPREQFF
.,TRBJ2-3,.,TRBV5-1,TGCGCCAGCAGCTTGCATTCAGCCACAGATACGCAGTATTTT,CASSLHSATDTQYF
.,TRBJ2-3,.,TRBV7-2,TGTGCCAGCAGTAAACCGGGACAAGTCACAGATACGCAGTATTTT,CASSKPGQVTDTQYF
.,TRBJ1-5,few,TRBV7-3,TGTGCCAGCAGCTTAACGGGTCTTACGCCCCAGCATTTT,CASSLTGLTPQHF
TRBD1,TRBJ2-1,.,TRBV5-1,TGCGCCAGCAGCTTTCAGGGGGCAGGTGAGCAGTTCTTC,CASSFQGAGEQFF
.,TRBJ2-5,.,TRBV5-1,TGCGCCAGCAGCTTGGCCCCCAGACCCTCGCAAGAGACCCAGTACTTC,CASSLAPRPSQETQYF
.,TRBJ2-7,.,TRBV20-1,TGCAGTGCCGGGGGGCGCGAGCAGTACTTC,CSAGGREQYF
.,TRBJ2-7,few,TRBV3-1,TGTGCCAGCAGCCAACTATATAACCCATCCATGGAGCAGTACTTC,CASSQLYNPSMEQYF